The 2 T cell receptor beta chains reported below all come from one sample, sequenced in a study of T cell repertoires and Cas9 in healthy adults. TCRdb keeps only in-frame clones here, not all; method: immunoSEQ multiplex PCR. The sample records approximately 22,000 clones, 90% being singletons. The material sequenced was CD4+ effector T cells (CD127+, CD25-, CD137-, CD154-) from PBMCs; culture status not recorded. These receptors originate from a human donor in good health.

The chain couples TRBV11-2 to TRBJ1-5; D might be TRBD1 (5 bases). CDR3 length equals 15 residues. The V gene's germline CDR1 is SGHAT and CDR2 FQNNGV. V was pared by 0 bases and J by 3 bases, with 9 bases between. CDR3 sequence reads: CASSLESGNNQPQHF. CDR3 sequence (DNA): TGTGCCAGCAGCTTAGAGTCAGGGAACAATCAGCCCCAGCATTTT. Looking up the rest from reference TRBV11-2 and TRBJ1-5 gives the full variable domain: EAGVAQSPRYKIIEKRQSVAFWCNPISGHATLYWYQQILGQGPKLLIQFQNNGVVDDSQLPKDRFSAERLKGVDSTLKIQPAKLEDSAVYLCASSLESGNNQPQHFGDGTRLSIL.

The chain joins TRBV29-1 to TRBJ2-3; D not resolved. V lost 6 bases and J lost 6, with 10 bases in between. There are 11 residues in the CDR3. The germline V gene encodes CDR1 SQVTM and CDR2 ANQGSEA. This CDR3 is CSVGISDTQYF. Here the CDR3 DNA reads TGCAGCGTGGGGATCTCGGATACGCAGTATTTT.